This T cell receptor (beta chain) was sequenced for a study of cytomegalovirus exposure and HLA in healthy donors (dated by TCRdb to about 2017). Concerning the study at large: In an earlier analysis of 587 of the donors, about 270 Gb of sequence data and 120 million or so unique TCR beta sequences from about 180 million T cells were reported. An early release that covered roughly 600 HLA-typed donors contained around 300 gigabases of sequencing data and tens of millions of unique TCR sequences. Of the roughly 400 genotyped donors, 81% fell in the genetic ancestry cluster associated with self-reported Caucasian donors. The study aimed to test whether signatures of past pathogen exposure could be identified by cataloging public T cell receptors. The T cell repertoires of around 670 subjects were profiled by immunosequencing and related to cytomegalovirus serostatus. A separate validation cohort of 100 to 150 different subjects was used in addition to the roughly 700-subject first cohort. High-throughput TCR immunosequencing, statistical association of individual TCRs with disease status, and machine learning were combined to predict cytomegalovirus infection status. A later analysis re-examined previously published TCR beta repertoires from 600 to 700 donors and added high-resolution HLA genotyping to investigate patterns of TCR occurrence. The later analysis used no new phenotypic data to find candidate immune exposures, relying instead on TCR beta sequences and their occurrence across donors. An earlier analysis of around 540 of the donors applied high-throughput TCR beta sequencing to assess whether each TCR beta V gene segment acted as functional or pseudogenic. Donor age, sex, ethnicity and CMV serostatus were compiled together with the repertoire data. A later genetic analysis used genome-wide SNP genotypes for about 60% of the roughly 670 donors, treating that subset as a discovery cohort. Every repertoire in the discovery cohort had been generated on one and the same sequencing platform. HLA typing included class I and class II loci at four-digit resolution. Typing coverage varied by locus: about 620-630 donors for A, B, C, DRB1 and DQB1; roughly 560 for DQA1; more than 600 for DPA1; fewer than 480 for DPB1. Roughly 5 DR-DQ haplotypes were handled as single units for association and clustering, since linkage in the cohort was strong. Among about 400 genotyped donors of the cohort, an average of roughly 230,000 unique TCR beta nucleotide sequences was sequenced per donor, of which about 20% were non-productive.

This clone was picked up a small number of times. Its antigen remains unidentified. Base qualities are not recorded, but no much larger clone differs from it by a single base. Summary of the overall study and its limitations: Broadly in line with IMGT annotations, most TCR beta V segments showed up in productive rearrangements about 90% or about 30% of the time in an earlier analysis of several hundred of the donors. In a later analysis, most CMV-associated TCR beta chains were found to appear HLA-restricted, with HLA associations seemingly driven largely by CMV exposure. Because some donors lacked HLA typing at each locus, the association tests relied only on the typed subset. In a later genetic analysis, a missense DCLRE1C variant was associated with V-gene and J-gene trimming of TCR beta chains, and the association was replicated in an independent cohort. Correlated functional status among segregating V segments might reflect linkage disequilibrium, but an unknown experimental factor could not be ruled out. Strong co-occurrence of HLA alleles, especially DR and DQ, made assigning TCR associations to individual alleles difficult. Roughly uniform sequencing depth across donors was assumed in presence/absence analyses, although this assumption may not hold. According to a later analysis, TCR association rates differed among HLA loci, with DRB1 alleles showing the most associated TCRs and HLA-C alleles showing the fewest. Some 15 rarely observed V segments, including chromosome 9 orphons, were excluded from the earlier analysis of 550 to 700 of the donors because counts were too low. In a later analysis, HLA-associated TCR beta chains showed more clonal expansion and lower generation probabilities than non-associated chains that were equally common. At a false discovery rate of 0.05, a later analysis linked around 17,000 TCR beta sequences to specific HLA alleles. In this cohort, only TCR beta chains were sequenced, and detectable features were limited by the absence of alpha or paired-chain data. CMV serostatus was the only immune exposure information available for the cohort. A total of 150 to 200 TCR beta chains were listed by the study as associated with cytomegalovirus. A few of the identified cytomegalovirus-associated TCR beta chains were confirmed in vitro to be specific for cytomegalovirus antigens. According to a later analysis, parvovirus B19, influenza, CMV and Epstein-Barr virus appeared linked to several top co-occurrence clusters. Most TCR sequences were observed very rarely across donors, whereas some public TCRs were present in many individuals. A further reported finding was that TCR beta sequences accurately predicted the HLA-A and HLA-B alleles for most subjects in the first cohort. Because the 87-base-pair reads could not distinguish some IMGT-functional V segments, including TRBV6-2 and TRBV6-3, those segments were excluded. A cluster of highly shared sequence variants was judged likely to be a technical artifact of the sequencing pipeline. The authors suggested that the approach could potentially be extended to other disease states and immunological phenotypes. A later genetic analysis reported fewer N-insertions in productive TCRs among donors in an Asian-associated ancestry cluster than the approximately 700-donor mean. Cytomegalovirus status was reported to be diagnosed by the classifier with high specificity and sensitivity in both the original and validation cohorts.

V loses 7 bases, J loses 1 base, and the germline ends lie 10 bases apart. The CDR3 runs 13 residues from the cysteine to the phenylalanine. Only the CDR3 DNA stays, 39 bases, in frame from base 1. The germline V gene supplies CDR1 SNHLY and CDR2 FYNNEI. The cohort consisted of 650 to 700 healthy bone marrow donors. At the time of sampling, every cohort member was nominally healthy, though immune exposures that went unrecorded were likely present. The donor was CMV seronegative and belonged to the group of 352 seronegative cohort members. Every donor gave a peripheral blood sample, and the peripheral blood mononuclear cells from that sample were used for TCR beta sequencing. Genomic DNA extraction from the blood cell samples was performed with the Qiagen DNeasy Blood Extraction Kit. The library was obtained by the immunoSEQ multiplex PCR assay. For the multiplex PCR, a mixture combining 60 forward primers for TCR Vbeta segments and 13 reverse primers for TCR Jbeta segments was used. The CDR3 region of rearranged TCR beta genes was amplified from genomic DNA by a multiplex PCR assay. The amplified TCR beta libraries were sequenced on the Illumina HiSeq System as 87-base-pair reads. The original pipeline was this. A later analysis counted approximately 84 million unique TCR beta chains across the roughly 700 repertoires, and roughly 11 million of these chains were shared by at least two donors. Raw reads were error-corrected and collapsed into unique sequences by a nearest-neighbor algorithm in which closely related sequences were merged to remove PCR and sequencing errors. V, D and J gene segments were assigned by aligning CDR3 sequences to IMGT reference sequences. For a sequence to be retained, a match of at least six nucleotides was required to both a V gene segment and a J gene segment. A rearrangement counted as productive if the CDR3 had no stop codons and remained in frame with V and J, and every other rearrangement counted as non-productive. Following IMGT convention, CDR3 was defined as the stretch from the second conserved V-encoded cysteine up to the conserved J-encoded phenylalanine. Sequences without an unambiguous match to a single V gene segment were excluded from the earlier analysis of 587 of the donors. An earlier analysis of a few hundred of the donors called V segments functional above 56.7% productive rearrangements and segregating when the between-donor standard deviation exceeded 5%. To diagnose cytomegalovirus status from the catalog of TCR beta chain sequences, a statistical classification framework was built. In a later analysis, TCR nucleotide sequences were compared against IMGT/GENE-DB human TR gene sequences so that V and J genes could be assigned. A later analysis assigned CDR3 sequences and most-parsimonious VDJ recombination scenarios with the TCRdist pipeline. In a later analysis, every TCR beta chain was defined by the combination of its CDR3 amino acid sequence and its V-gene family, and reads without a unique V-gene family were dropped. To address suspected cross-contamination and a sequencing artifact, a later analysis removed approximately 600 highly shared, low-generation-probability nucleotide sequences. For each public chain, a later analysis derived a clonal expansion index from normalized ranks of inferred template counts within each repertoire. Generation probabilities in a later analysis came from a VDJ recombination model fitted to out-of-frame rearrangements, and those results were checked against IGoR. In a later analysis, hypergeometric tests were used to score TCR-TCR, TCR-HLA and TCR-CMV co-occurrence, with a repertoire-size bias correction applied to TCR pairs. In a later analysis, false discovery rates were estimated by permuting HLA or CMV assignments 20 times. In a later analysis, co-occurring TCRs were grouped using DBSCAN, and TCRdist sequence similarity was added for clustering within HLA-allele-positive subsets. For co-occurrence clustering, repertoires with fewer than 30,000 or more than 120,000 public chains were excluded, along with 4 to 6 repertoires with anomalous nucleotide sharing. TCRdb provides this immuneACCESS table in a form limited to in-frame rearrangements. Some clones are lacking; in checked studies, under half of them reflect an unresolved V gene, and why the rest are absent is not known. V and J calls and clone size are given by that table; D and trimming were obtained from the DNA. The sample yields around 90,000 clones; approximately 80% were counted once. The top ten hold over 3% of the sample.

Specimen: PBMCs. The TCR originated in a man in his fifties in good health and CMV-seronegative. The V and J segments used are TRBV2 and TRBJ1-1; no D gene is confidently identified. CDR3 region: CASNVRENTEAFF. The DNA sequence reads TGTGCCAGCAACGTTAGAGAGAACACTGAAGCTTTCTTT.